The 20 T cell receptor beta chains presented below share a single source sample, sequenced in a study of chemoradiotherapy in HPV16-positive cancers (dated by TCRdb to 2022 to 2024). Library prep was done by the immunoSEQ multiplex PCR assay. Held by TCRdb, this immuneACCESS table contains in-frame sequences only and omits some clones. Under half of the omission traces to an unresolved V gene where checked; the cause of the rest is unknown. The sample table shows some 11,000 clones, and around 72% are seen once. The biggest ten clones account for more than 6.5% of the sample. The sample here was taken from a patient who underwent chemoradiotherapy. These receptors originate from a human donor with HPV-associated anogenital cancer.

The CDR3 sequence is CASSLSSRGAGSPLHF. The CDR3 coding sequence is TGCGCCAGCAGCCTCAGCTCCCGGGGGGCGGGATCACCCCTCCACTTT. The rearrangement links TRBV4-3 to TRBJ1-6, with a possible D match to TRBD1 (6 bases). Deletions cut 4 bases from V and 10 bases from J, with 20 bases between. This CDR3 contains 16 residues. Germline CDR1 and CDR2: LGHNA and YSLEER.

The J gene is TRBJ1-1, the V gene TRBV27; 8 positions match TRBD1. Looked up from germline, CDR1 is MNHEY and CDR2 is SMNVEV (reference sequence). The CDR3 loop spans 16 amino acids. The V segment lost 2 bases and the J segment 1 base; nucleotides outside the gene matches: 6. The CDR3 sequence: CASSLTGGLKNTEAFF. CDR3 bases: TGTGCCAGCAGTTTAACAGGGGGTCTTAAGAACACTGAAGCTTTCTTT.

This clone was counted a few times. The chain combines TRBV5-1 with TRBJ2-2; 13 nucleotides agree with TRBD2. Trimming cost V 5 bases and J 6 bases; bases outside gene matches: 4. This CDR3 has 15 residues. Germline CDR1 SGHRS, CDR2 YFSETQ. This CDR3 is CASRGLAGEAGELFF. The CDR3 nucleotides read TGCGCCAGCAGAGGACTAGCGGGAGAGGCCGGGGAGCTGTTTTTT.

This chain joins TRBV4-2 and TRBJ2-2, with TRBD2 identical over 7 bases. This CDR3 has 17 amino acids. The junction had 16 bases not matched to a gene; V was cut back by 3 bases and J by 9 bases. CDR1 LGHNA and CDR2 YNFKEQ come from the germline V gene. The CDR3 region is CASSQAGFSAGRRELFF. The CDR3 DNA reads as TGTGCCAGCAGCCAGGCGGGGTTTTCAGCGGGAAGGAGGGAGCTGTTTTTT.

Only a few counts were recorded for this clone. The chain links TRBV9 to TRBJ1-1; D not certain. The length of the CDR3 is 13 residues. Germline lookup yields CDR1 SGDLS and CDR2 YYNGEE. V was cut by 0 bases and J by 7 bases, with 10 bases left in between. The CDR3 bases are TGTGCCAGCAGCGTAGAACCCTTGAATGAAGCTTTCTTT. Protein: CASSVEPLNEAFF.

The chain combines TRBV6-4 with TRBJ2-3, with 11 nucleotides matching TRBD2. The CDR3 covers 16 residues. V shed 2 bases, J shed 3 bases, and the junction held 4 bases outside the gene matches. Germline values: CDR1 MRHNA, CDR2 SNTAGT. Here the CDR3 DNA reads TGTGCCAGCAGTGACACTAGCGGGAGTGGGACAGATACGCAGTATTTT. Protein: CASSDTSGSGTDTQYF.

This sequence joins TRBV28 and TRBJ1-2, with TRBD1 matching over 7 bases. Germline V gene sequence: CDR1 MDHEN, CDR2 SYDVKM. The CDR3 spans 14 residues. V shed 5 bases, J shed 0 bases, and the junction held 3 bases outside the gene matches. CDR3 sequence: CASSTGVTNYGYTF. Here the CDR3 DNA reads TGTGCCAGCAGTACAGGGGTGACTAACTATGGCTACACCTTC.

The chain joins TRBV27 to TRBJ2-1; D might be TRBD2 (5 bases). The CDR3 consists of 12 residues. Germline V gives CDR1 MNHEY, CDR2 SMNVEV (reference sequence). V lost 5 bases, J lost 8 bases, and 10 bases lay in between. The CDR3 reads CASSPTSHEQFF. In DNA form, the CDR3 reads TGTGCCAGCAGTCCTACTAGTCATGAGCAGTTCTTC.

Here the CDR3 DNA reads TGTGCCAGCAGCTTAGAGGGCTCTGGAAACACCATATATTTT. It yields the protein CASSLEGSGNTIYF. V gene TRBV11-2 combines with J gene TRBJ1-3; D is undetermined. V gave up 0 bases and J gave up 0 bases, with 3 bases separating them. The CDR3 is made up of 14 amino acids. Germline CDR1 is SGHAT and CDR2 is FQNNGV.

This clone was recorded a few times. V and J are TRBV2 and TRBJ1-3; 11 bases fit TRBD1. Looked up from germline, CDR1 is SNHLY and CDR2 is FYNNEI. This CDR3 comprises 16 residues. V lost 6 bases and J lost 3; bases outside the gene matches: 7. In DNA, the CDR3 is TGTGCCAGCAGCGGACAGGGGGCCTTGGGTGGAAACACCATATATTTT. Translated: CASSGQGALGGNTIYF.

The gene calls are TRBV21-1 and TRBJ2-3; the table's D gene call, TRBD2, was not cross checked with the DNA. TRBV21-1 is a known pseudogene. The CDR3 spans 13 residues. CDR3 nucleotide sequence: TGTGCCAGCAGCAAACTTCCCACAGATACGCAGTATTTT. Translating it yields CASSKLPTDTQYF.

V gene TRBV7-3 combines with J gene TRBJ2-5; TRBD1 matches 10 bases. CDR1 and CDR2 from the germline V gene are SGHTA and FQGTGA. With 0 bases clipped from V and 5 bases from J, the junction kept 6 bases outside the gene matches. The CDR3 is 16 residues long. For the CDR3, the DNA is TGTGCCAGCAGCTTAACGACAGGGGGCGGGTGGGAGACCCAGTACTTC. It codes for CASSLTTGGGWETQYF.

This clone was observed a few times. The rearrangement joins TRBV29-1 to TRBJ1-2; D is possibly TRBD1 (5 bases). The V end was cut by 6 bases, the J end by 6 bases, with 14 bases between. Per germline, CDR1 SQVTM and CDR2 ANQGSEA. This CDR3 spans 12 amino acids. CDR3 DNA: TGCAGCGTCGTAGGGACTTCCGATGGCTACACCTTC. As protein: CSVVGTSDGYTF.

The V and J genes are TRBV7-8 and TRBJ2-7; D is possibly TRBD1 (6 bases). Germline V gene data show CDR1 as SGHVS and CDR2 as FQNEAQ. V was trimmed by 5 bases and J by 9 bases, leaving 26 bases between them. The CDR3 sequence is 16 residues long. The CDR3 bases are TGTGCCAGCAGCCCCAACTCCGGGACATCGGGCTCCCGGCAGTACTTC. Its protein product is CASSPNSGTSGSRQYF.

V usage is TRBV7-2 and J usage is TRBJ2-3; the D is unclear. This CDR3 has 14 residues. Germline CDR1 SGHTA, CDR2 FQGNSA. Trimming removed 8 bases from V and 1 base from J, with 13 bases in between. The CDR3 region has the DNA TGTGCCAGCTCTATCGGGTTGGGCACAGATACGCAGTATTTT. It specifies CASSIGLGTDTQYF.

The chain uses TRBV7-9 and TRBJ2-5; 8 nucleotides line up with TRBD2. Germline V gene lookup returns CDR1 SEHNR and CDR2 FQNEAQ (reference sequence). Losses at the gene ends were 5 bases for V and 5 bases for J; bases not matched to a gene: 10. The CDR3 spans 15 residues. The chain's CDR3 is CASSLRGGSGETQYF. In DNA, the CDR3 is TGTGCCAGCAGCCTCCGGGGGGGGTCGGGGGAGACCCAGTACTTC.

V and J are TRBV27 and TRBJ1-2; 7 bases line up with TRBD1. This CDR3 comprises 17 residues. Germline CDR1 reads MNHEY; CDR2 reads SMNVEV (reference sequence). V lost 4 bases and J lost 4; bases outside the gene matches: 15. The CDR3 loop reads CASSSYRGGTLGYGYTF. Here the CDR3 DNA reads TGTGCCAGCAGTTCATACAGGGGAGGTACCCTCGGCTATGGCTACACCTTC.

The V and J genes are TRBV28 and TRBJ2-7; maybe TRBD2 (6 bases). This CDR3 comprises 17 residues. The germline CDR1 and CDR2 sequences are MDHEN and SYDVKM. V was clipped by 6 bases and J by 0 bases, with 21 bases between them. The CDR3 nucleotides read TGTGCCAGCAGGTCCCGGGATACCGGGACTTACTCCTACGAGCAGTACTTC. It yields the protein CASRSRDTGTYSYEQYF.

The chain employs TRBV30 and TRBJ2-7, with D possibly being TRBD1 (6 bases). The CDR3 extends over 14 amino acids. Trimming took off 1 base at V and 0 bases at J, with 10 bases between the two ends. CDR1 is GTSNPN, CDR2 SVGIG, per germline (reference sequence). For the CDR3, the DNA is TGTGCCTGGAGTGGAGACAGGAGCTCCTACGAGCAGTACTTC. Protein sequence: CAWSGDRSSYEQYF.

The chain combines TRBV5-1 with TRBJ2-2, with a weak D call TRBD2 (5 bases). CDR3 length equals 16 residues. V gave up 5 bases and J gave up 1 base, with 15 bases separating them. CDR1 is SGHRS and CDR2 is YFSETQ in the germline V gene. The CDR3 spells CASSPQVEENTGELFF. The DNA of the CDR3 is TGCGCCAGCAGTCCCCAGGTGGAGGAGAACACCGGGGAGCTGTTTTTT.